This TCR beta chain was observed in a study of naive and memory T cell subsets. Study-level findings and limits: Possibly reflecting memory cells re-expressing CD45RA, a few larger clonotypes occurred in naive repertoires, especially CD8.

This CDR3 is built from 12 residues. The V gene lost 3 bases and the J gene lost 4 bases, with 5 bases spanning the gap. CDR1 and CDR2 (germline): SGHDN, FVKESK. The beta constant-region primer was an equimolar mix of two oligonucleotides covering TRBC1 and TRBC2. Four rounds of PCR amplified the ligated cDNA using nested alpha and beta constant-region primers plus SP2. TCRdb recomputed calls from the UMI-ligation and nested PCR reads with MiXCR, one row per CDR3 protein. The sample lists about 150,000 distinct CDR3 sequences; 20% to 25% were seen once. This clonotype was counted between two and nine times. Its antigen is not identified.

The chain recombines TRBV14 with TRBJ2-3; D not certain. The receptor's source is a human donor in good health. The sequenced sample consisted of naive CD4+ T cells from blood. CDR3: CASSHVADTQYF. CDR3 bases: TGTGCCAGCAGCCATGTAGCAGATACGCAGTATTTT.